This T cell receptor beta chain was retrieved from a study of T cell clonotyping in hematopoietic cell transplantation. Study background: Recipients' pretransplant samples followed cytoreduction. Study observations and caveats: Few recipient clonotypes overlapped donors; over 97% were de novo at given depth. After transplant, recipient diversity fell while pathologically expanded clonotypes grew through day 180.

Concerning this clone itself: Its cognate antigen is unknown.

Time point meaning: recipient sample about 28 days before transplant, after cytoreduction. Recipients were bled about 28 days pretransplant and at posttransplant days 30, 100, 180. The protocol was immunoSEQ multiplex PCR, while the TCRdb copy is restricted to in-frame clones and leaves out a portion. Altogether 50,000 or so clones are present, about four fifths being singletons, with the ten largest covering over 4%. Here the sequenced sample was peripheral blood mononuclear cells, taken before stem cell transplant. The sequence was collected from a man aged 60-69 years with myelodysplastic syndrome. Some clones in this sample may be carry-over from other donors' samples.

In DNA form, the CDR3 reads TGTGCCAGCAGCTCCGGTGAAAAACTGTTTTTT. Its translation: CASSSGEKLFF. This rearrangement joins TRBV11-1 to TRBJ1-4; no clear D gene. Trimming shortened V by 4 bases and J by 7 bases, and 4 bases separated the two germline ends. Germline assignment: CDR1 SGHAT and CDR2 FQDESV (reference sequence). The CDR3 has 11 amino acids.